A selection of T cell receptor beta chains follows, all from one sample in a study of T-cell memory formation after mild COVID-19. MiXCR was run by TCRdb on the 5' RACE reads, yielding one entry per CDR3 protein. The profile shows about 160,000 distinct CDR3 sequences, less than 40% of them singletons. Sample: PBMCs or a T cell subset sorted from them (not recorded which). The receptors shown here come from an adult woman who had mild COVID-19 (a few samples of this study predate the infection). Cell type and time point are not known. CDR3s include the opening cysteine and the closing phenylalanine or tryptophan. D genes are given only for firm matches. Where a row states a size, it is once, few, many or the class of an expanded clone; other rows omit it.

V	D	size	J	DNA	CDR3
TRBV20-1	TRBD2	few	TRBJ2-1	TGCAGGGCTACTGTTGCGGGAGGGCCGGGTCGAGATGAGCAGTTCTTC	CRATVAGGPGRDEQFF
TRBV20-1	NA	NA	TRBJ2-5	TGCAGTGCTAGAGGACCTAGGGGAACAGTAGAGGCTTTTCGGGAGACCCAGTACTTC	CSARGPRGTVEAFRETQYF
TRBV6-6	TRBD1	few	TRBJ1-5	TGTGCCAGCAGGGGGGGACAGGGGAATCAGCCCCAGCATTTT	CASRGGQGNQPQHF
TRBV27	NA	NA	TRBJ1-2	TGTGCCAGCAGAGATACAGGGACTAACTATGGCTACACCTTC	CASRDTGTNYGYTF
TRBV9	NA	NA	TRBJ2-7	TGTGCCAGCAGCGTTGAATTGGGGCGCAGAGAGCAGTACTTC	CASSVELGRREQYF
TRBV9	TRBD1	NA	TRBJ1-1	TGTGCCAGCAGCGTAACAGGGGCCCGTGAAGCTTTCTTT	CASSVTGAREAFF
TRBV6-5	NA	NA	TRBJ2-1	TGTGCCAGCAGTTACTCCCATGAGCAGTTCTTC	CASSYSHEQFF
TRBV12-3/TRBV12-4	NA	NA	TRBJ2-1	TGTGCCAGCAGATGGAGCAGCTTGGATGAGCAGTTCTTC	CASRWSSLDEQFF
TRBV4-1	NA	few	TRBJ1-1	TGCGCCAGCAGCCAAGGTAGTGAAGCTTTCTTT	CASSQGSEAFF
TRBV20-1	NA	few	TRBJ2-4	TGCAGTGCTAGCGAGGGGGCCAAAAACATTCAGTACTTC	CSASEGAKNIQYF
TRBV27	TRBD1	NA	TRBJ1-6	TGTGCCAGCAGCTCCGGGACAGGGAGGTCACCCCTCCACTTT	CASSSGTGRSPLHF
TRBV27	TRBD1	NA	TRBJ1-2	TGTGCCAGCAGTTTCGCCGGGACAGGGCTTGGGAGCTACACCTTC	CASSFAGTGLGSYTF
TRBV7-9	TRBD2	few	TRBJ2-1	TGTGCCAGCAGTCCTGGACTAGCGGGAACGGATGAGCAGTTCTTC	CASSPGLAGTDEQFF
TRBV18	NA	few	TRBJ2-7	TGTGCCAGCTCACCAGGGTTGGCGATGTACGAGCAGTACTTC	CASSPGLAMYEQYF
TRBV15	NA	NA	TRBJ2-3	TGTGCCACCAGCAAAACGTACACAGATACGCAGTATTTT	CATSKTYTDTQYF
TRBV20-1	TRBD1	NA	TRBJ1-2	TGCAGTGCTAGAGATTCAGGGGGCAGCTATGGCTACACCTTC	CSARDSGGSYGYTF
TRBV20-1	NA	many	TRBJ2-5	TGCAGTGCATACGGGGATGTAGTCGGAGAGACCCAGTACTTC	CSAYGDVVGETQYF
TRBV12-3/TRBV12-4	TRBD2	NA	TRBJ2-2	TGTGCCAGCAGTCCTAGCGGGGGGCTAAACACCGGGGAGCTGTTTTTT	CASSPSGGLNTGELFF
TRBV20-1	NA	NA	TRBJ2-5	TGCAGTGCTAGCAGAAATCAGGAGACCCAGTACTTC	CSASRNQETQYF
TRBV29-1	TRBD1	few	TRBJ1-1	TGCAGCGTCCGACAGGGGGACACTGAAGCTTTCTTT	CSVRQGDTEAFF
TRBV5-1	NA	few	TRBJ1-1	TGCGCCAGCAGCTTGGACCAGTCGATGAACACTGAAGCTTTCTTT	CASSLDQSMNTEAFF
TRBV3-1	NA	few	TRBJ1-2	TGTGCCAGCAGCCTACGACAGGCCGAAAACTATGGCTACACCTTC	CASSLRQAENYGYTF
TRBV18	TRBD1	NA	TRBJ1-1	TGTGCCAGCTCATCGACAGGGGGTTACACTGAAGCTTTCTTT	CASSSTGGYTEAFF
TRBV12-3/TRBV12-4	NA	NA	TRBJ1-2	TGTGCCAGCAGTCGTCCGACAGGTGGCTACACCTTC	CASSRPTGGYTF
TRBV7-9	NA	few	TRBJ2-3	TGTGCCAGCAGTTGGGACTCCAGCTACACAGATACGCAGTATTTT	CASSWDSSYTDTQYF
TRBV6-4	NA	NA	TRBJ2-3	TGTGCCAGCAGTGACTCCCCGTCTAGCACAGATACGCAGTATTTT	CASSDSPSSTDTQYF
TRBV6-4	NA	NA	TRBJ2-2	TGTGCCAGCAGTTCAGGGTTCGGGGAGCTGTTTTTT	CASSSGFGELFF
TRBV9	NA	NA	TRBJ2-7	TGTGCCAGCAGCGTAGGGGGGCTAGGCGAGCAGTACTTC	CASSVGGLGEQYF
TRBV6-6	NA	once	TRBJ2-1	TGTGCCAGCAGTCGGGACGAGTACAATGAGCAGTTCTTC	CASSRDEYNEQFF
TRBV2	NA	few	TRBJ2-1	TGTGCCAGAGGGGGGGCAGGACCCTCCTACAATGAGCAGTTCTTC	CARGGAGPSYNEQFF
TRBV20-1	TRBD2	few	TRBJ2-3	TGCAGTGCTAGTGACGGACTAGCGGGGGGGTATACGCAGTATTTT	CSASDGLAGGYTQYF
TRBV7-9	NA	NA	TRBJ2-1	TGTGCCAGCAGCTTGTCTGGAGTGAATGAGCAGTTCTTC	CASSLSGVNEQFF
TRBV6-1	TRBD2	NA	TRBJ2-7	TGTGCCAGCAAGACTAGCGACTACTCCGAGCAGTACTTC	CASKTSDYSEQYF
TRBV30	NA	NA	TRBJ1-2	TGTGCCTGTACACGGACTTATAACTATGGCTACACCTTC	CACTRTYNYGYTF
TRBV3-1	NA	few	TRBJ1-3	TGTGCCAGCAGCCAAGGGGTTTACGGAAACACCATATATTTT	CASSQGVYGNTIYF
TRBV6-7	NA	NA	TRBJ2-7	TGTGCCAGCAGTCACGCGTCAAGGGGGACCTACGAGCAGTACTTC	CASSHASRGTYEQYF
TRBV5-1	NA	few	TRBJ2-1	TGCGCCAGCAGCGCGGGACAGATTAACAATGAGCAGTTCTTC	CASSAGQINNEQFF
TRBV4-2	TRBD1	NA	TRBJ2-4	TGTGCCAGCAGCCAAGAGACAGGGCTCTTGATAGCCAAAAACATTCAGTACTTC	CASSQETGLLIAKNIQYF
TRBV5-1	NA	few	TRBJ2-2	TGCGCCAGCAGCAGGGAGAGGGTGAACACCGGGGAGCTGTTTTTT	CASSRERVNTGELFF
TRBV11-2	NA	NA	TRBJ2-2	TGTGCCAGCAGCTTATTTCCCTCCGCGGGGCTAAACACCGGGGAGCTGTTTTTT	CASSLFPSAGLNTGELFF
TRBV6-5	NA	NA	TRBJ1-1	TGTGCCAGCAGTTACTCGAAGCGGGGTAACACTGAAGCTTTCTTT	CASSYSKRGNTEAFF
TRBV2	NA	NA	TRBJ2-7	TGTGCCAGCAGTGAAGCGGCCGCTCTCGAGCAGTACTTC	CASSEAAALEQYF
TRBV12-3/TRBV12-4	TRBD2	few	TRBJ2-7	TGTGCCAGCAGTTTGCAAGCGGGGGCCGCCTACGAGCAGTACTTC	CASSLQAGAAYEQYF
TRBV7-2	NA	NA	TRBJ2-7	TGTGCCAGCAGCTTGCAAAAAGGGAAGGGCGAGCAGTACTTC	CASSLQKGKGEQYF